A single T cell receptor (beta chain) is shown here with its context. Its antigen is as yet unknown. Repertoires were generated with immunoSEQ multiplex PCR, while TCRdb's copy carries only in-frame clones and drops some. The sample records 71,000 or so clones, 90% to 95% being singletons. This entry belongs to a study of cytomegalovirus exposure and HLA in healthy donors. Study outcomes and limitations: The study designated fewer than 200 TCR beta chains cytomegalovirus-associated.

This CDR3 contains 17 residues. V was clipped by 3 bases and J by 1 base; unmatched bases: 10. Germline values: CDR1 SGHTA, CDR2 FQGNSA. The rearrangement links TRBV7-2 to TRBJ1-1; 8 bases line up with TRBD1. The sequencing sample was made of PBMCs. The TCR sequence derives from a man between 18 and 29 years old in good health and CMV-seropositive. CDR3 coding DNA: TGTGCCAGCAGCTTCAGGTTTAAGGACAGGGAGAACACTGAAGCTTTCTTT. Translating gives CASSFRFKDRENTEAFF.